The rows below give T cell receptor beta chains drawn from one sample of a study of cytomegalovirus exposure and HLA in healthy donors. This table comes from immunoSEQ multiplex PCR, and its TCRdb copy is limited to in-frame clones, with some not included. The sample includes roughly 130,000 clones, 55% to 75% of them seen just once. The source material was PBMCs. These TCRs come from a human donor in good health. CDR3s include the opening cysteine and the closing phenylalanine or tryptophan. The D gene is left open where the match is weak. A clone size is listed for some rows: how often the clone was seen (once, few, many), or a class if it is expanded.

>TRBJ2-7|TRBV10-3|-|-
CAILSPGSYEQYF
TGTGCCATCTTGTCCCCAGGTTCCTACGAGCAGTACTTC
>TRBJ1-1|TRBV19|-|TRBD1
CASSIDKGAGQAREAFF
TGTGCCAGTAGTATAGATAAAGGGGCCGGACAGGCACGGGAAGCTTTCTTT
>TRBJ2-3|TRBV29-1|-|TRBD1
CSVGVGTGGTQYF
TGCAGCGTTGGGGTTGGGACAGGAGGGACGCAGTATTTT
>TRBJ2-1|TRBV21-1|-|-
CASSIVCEGGNEQFF
TGTGCCAGCAGCATCGTCTGTGAGGGAGGCAATGAGCAGTTCTTC
>TRBJ2-7|TRBV2|-|TRBD1
CASSGTGSYEQYF
TGTGCCAGTTCCGGGACAGGGAGCTACGAGCAGTACTTC
>TRBJ1-2|TRBV19|-|TRBD1
CASRPGDRGINYGYTF
TGTGCCAGTCGACCTGGAGACAGGGGGATTAACTATGGCTACACCTTC
>TRBJ2-1|TRBV7-2|-|-
CASSLVRVGEQFF
TGTGCCAGCAGCTTAGTTCGGGTCGGTGAGCAGTTCTTC
>TRBJ1-2|TRBV2|-|-
CATKDRYYGYTF
TGTGCCACCAAAGACAGGTACTATGGCTACACCTTC
>TRBJ1-1|TRBV6-4|-|-
CASHAQGKNTEAFF
TGTGCCAGCCATGCACAGGGCAAGAACACTGAAGCTTTCTTT
>TRBJ2-3|TRBV9|-|-
CASSPQRGTRSGDTQYF
TGTGCCAGCAGCCCCCAAAGGGGTACCAGGAGTGGAGATACGCAGTATTTT
>TRBJ1-3|TRBV6-1|-|-
CASSERGRGNTIYF
TGTGCCAGCAGTGAAAGGGGTAGGGGAAACACCATATATTTT
>TRBJ2-2|TRBV9|-|TRBD1
CASSTFDRAPNTGELFF
TGTGCCAGCAGCACCTTTGACAGGGCCCCGAACACCGGGGAGCTGTTTTTT
>TRBJ2-7|TRBV4-2|-|TRBD1
CASSPAALQGVYEQYF
TGTGCCAGCAGCCCCGCGGCGTTACAGGGGGTTTACGAGCAGTACTTC
>TRBJ1-4|TRBV2|once|TRBD1
CASSPGTGVSKLFF
TGTGCCAGCAGTCCCGGGACAGGGGTATCGAAACTGTTTTTT
>TRBJ1-5|TRBV28|-|TRBD1
CASRGAGTGNQPQHF
TGTGCCAGCAGGGGGGCCGGGACAGGAAATCAGCCCCAGCATTTT
>TRBJ1-3|TRBV6-6|-|TRBD1
CASSYSGDRADTIYF
TGTGCCAGCAGTTACTCCGGGGACAGGGCGGACACCATATATTTT
>TRBJ1-2|TRBV30|-|-
CAWSVGGARKMGGYTF
TGTGCCTGGAGTGTGGGAGGGGCTCGGAAGATGGGCGGCTACACCTTC
>TRBJ1-1|TRBV7-8|-|-
CASSLLSGANTEAFF
TGTGCCAGCAGCTTACTCTCAGGGGCGAACACTGAAGCTTTCTTT
>TRBJ1-1|TRBV28|-|-
CASSLTMRRTEAFF
TGTGCCAGCAGTTTGACCATGAGGAGAACTGAAGCTTTCTTT
>TRBJ2-1|TRBV7-2|-|TRBD1
CASSLPGQGANEQFF
TGTGCCAGCAGCTTGCCGGGACAGGGGGCCAATGAGCAGTTCTTC
>TRBJ2-1|TRBV5-6|-|TRBD2
CASSWLSGGNEQFF
TGTGCCAGCAGCTGGCTCTCGGGGGGGAATGAGCAGTTCTTC
>TRBJ1-2|TRBV4-1|-|-
CASSQAEPSNYGYTF
TGCGCCAGCAGCCAAGCGGAGCCCTCTAACTATGGCTACACCTTC
>TRBJ2-7|TRBV27|-|-
CASSRGGASPYEQYF
TGTGCCAGCAGCCGAGGGGGGGCATCCCCCTACGAGCAGTACTTC